Presented here are 31 T cell receptor beta chains from one specimen sequenced in a study of blood T cells in healthy people across ages. A sample-barcoded 5' primer and a J-beta primer mix were used in a second PCR of about 7 to 12 cycles. Each CDR3 protein is one row after TCRdb ran MiXCR on the 5' RACE reads. The table has about 900,000 distinct CDR3 sequences, around 48% seen once. Sequencing was performed on blood. Receptors originate from a man aged 30-40 years in good health.

The chain recombines TRBV6-6 with TRBJ2-7, with a tentative D call TRBD2 (6 bases). With 6 bases removed from V and 2 bases from J, the gap between germline ends came to 17 bases. The CDR3 totals 15 residues. Looked up from germline, CDR1 is MNHNY and CDR2 is SVGAGI (reference sequence). CDR3 DNA: TGTGCCAGCAGCCTACCCGGGACTGACGCCTACGAGCAGTACTTC. Translation gives CASSLPGTDAYEQYF.

V gene TRBV7-9 combines with J gene TRBJ1-4; D possibly corresponds to TRBD1 (5 bases). Trimming removed 1 base from V and 7 bases from J, with 13 bases in between. The V gene's germline CDR1 is SEHNR and CDR2 FQNEAQ (reference sequence). This CDR3 comprises 15 residues. Here the CDR3 reads CASSLGFGGGEKLFF. The CDR3 DNA sequence: TGTGCCAGCAGCTTAGGATTCGGGGGGGGTGAAAAACTGTTTTTT.

The V and J genes are TRBV7-9 and TRBJ1-1; TRBD1 matches at 7 bases. The CDR3 has 14 amino acids. CDR1 SEHNR and CDR2 FQNEAQ come from the germline V gene (reference sequence). V trimming: 7 bases; J trimming: 4 bases; junction bases outside the gene matches: 9. CDR3 region: CASTERTGATEAFF. CDR3 nucleotides: TGTGCCAGCACCGAGAGGACAGGCGCCACTGAAGCTTTCTTT. Based on the CDR3 plus reference TRBV7-9 and TRBJ1-1, the full variable domain is DTGVSQNPRHKITKRGQNVTFRCDPISEHNRLYWYRQTLGQGPEFLTYFQNEAQLEKSRLLSDRFSAERPKGSFSTLEIQRTEQGDSAMYLCASTERTGATEAFFGQGTRLTVV.

This clonotype was detected only a few times. The CDR3 DNA is TGCAGCGTTGATCGGACAGGCAACACTGAAGCTTTCTTT. Its protein is CSVDRTGNTEAFF. The V call is TRBV29-1, the J call TRBJ1-1, with 7 bases aligning to TRBD1. V shed 3 bases, J shed 2 bases, and the junction held 3 bases outside the gene matches. Germline V lookup: CDR1 SQVTM, CDR2 ANQGSEA. This CDR3 contains 13 residues.

This clonotype was seen a handful of times. The chain is built from TRBV20-1 and TRBJ2-3; 14 bases match TRBD2. CDR1 and CDR2 (germline): DFQATT, SNEGSKA (reference sequence). V lost 4 bases and J lost 0; bases outside the gene matches: 9. The CDR3 sequence is 18 residues long. This CDR3 is CSAISGLAGGPSTDTQYF. CDR3 coding DNA: TGCAGTGCTATCTCAGGACTAGCGGGGGGTCCTAGCACAGATACGCAGTATTTT.

V usage is TRBV18 and J usage is TRBJ2-7; D is undetermined. Germline CDR1 KGHSH, CDR2 LQKENI. The CDR3 has 15 residues. V was shortened by 2 bases and J by 0 bases, with 11 bases between the two germline ends. CDR3 amino acids: CASSPSSGSSYEQYF. In DNA form, the CDR3 reads TGTGCCAGCTCACCATCTTCAGGTAGCTCCTACGAGCAGTACTTC.

This chain connects TRBV5-1 to TRBJ2-5; D not resolved. The closer fit of TRBJ2-7 to the DNA end suggests the J call may be wrong. The CDR3 length is 14 residues. The germline V gene encodes CDR1 SGHRS and CDR2 YFSETQ. CDR3 protein: CASSVSTARYEQYF. CDR3 coding DNA: TGCGCCAGCAGCGTGAGTACAGCAAGATACGAGCAGTACTTC.

The rearrangement uses TRBV28 and TRBJ2-1, with D unclear. This CDR3 contains 12 residues. Germline V gene lookup returns CDR1 MDHEN and CDR2 SYDVKM. V was pared by 7 bases and J by 8 bases, with 12 bases between. CDR3 amino acids: CASKFPPDEQFF. The CDR3, as DNA: TGTGCCAGCAAGTTTCCGCCCGATGAGCAGTTCTTC.

This sequence joins TRBV6-1 and TRBJ2-6; D is unresolved. This CDR3 spans 14 amino acids. Germline assignment: CDR1 MNHNS and CDR2 SASEGT. V was shortened by 3 bases and J by 3 bases, with 6 bases between the two germline ends. The CDR3 is CASSEVGGANVLTF. CDR3 nucleotides: TGTGCCAGCAGTGAGGTCGGTGGGGCCAACGTCCTGACTTTC.

The chain joins TRBV11-3 to TRBJ2-1, with D possibly matching TRBD1 (5 bases). CDR1 and CDR2 from the germline V gene are SGHNT and YENEEA. The CDR3 is 13 amino acids. V lost 4 bases, J lost 9 bases, and 13 bases lay in between. CDR3 residues: CASSSRATPEQFF. CDR3 sequence (DNA): TGTGCCAGCAGCTCCAGGGCCACCCCTGAGCAGTTCTTC.

This chain connects TRBV5-1 to TRBJ2-1; 7 bases agree with TRBD1. The trim removed 1 base at V and 4 bases at J, leaving 5 bases unmatched. The CDR3 extends over 15 amino acids. CDR1 is SGHRS and CDR2 is YFSETQ in the germline V gene. CDR3 protein: CASSLLDRNYNEQFF. In DNA form, the CDR3 reads TGCGCCAGCAGCTTGTTGGACAGGAATTACAATGAGCAGTTCTTC.

This chain links TRBV12-3 or TRBV12-4 with TRBJ2-3, with 7 positions matching TRBD2. The V segment lost 6 bases and the J segment 5 bases; nucleotides outside the gene matches: 8. This CDR3 has 14 residues. The CDR3 sequence: CASSMGGNRDTQYF. Here the CDR3 DNA reads TGTGCCAGCAGCATGGGGGGGAATAGAGATACGCAGTATTTT.

This clonotype was seen a handful of times. The rearrangement links TRBV6-2 or TRBV6-3 to TRBJ2-7; the D gene is possibly TRBD2 (5 bases). The CDR3 is 13 amino acids. The V end was cut by 3 bases, the J end by 3 bases, with 9 bases between. Germline V gene lookup returns CDR1 MNHEY and CDR2 SVGEGT. In nucleotides, the CDR3 is TGTGCCAGCAGTTATTACAGCGGCTACGAGCAGTACTTC. Amino acid sequence: CASSYYSGYEQYF.

The DNA for the CDR3 is TGTGCCAGCAGTCCCCTGACAGGGGGCTTAACCTACGAGCAGTACTTC. This sequence encodes CASSPLTGGLTYEQYF. The chain combines TRBV27 with TRBJ2-7, with 10 positions matching TRBD1. V lost 5 bases and J lost 2; bases outside the gene matches: 9. The CDR3 length is 16 residues. Germline CDR1 is MNHEY and CDR2 is SMNVEV (reference sequence).

This clonotype was counted a single time. The rearrangement joins TRBV12-3 or TRBV12-4 to TRBJ1-2; weak D call: TRBD1 (5 bases). The CDR3 has 15 amino acids. With 5 bases removed from V and 8 bases from J, the gap between germline ends came to 21 bases. CDR3 DNA: TGTGCCAGCAGTCGAGGCGGAAAAATTGGGGGGGGCTACACCTTC. This codes for CASSRGGKIGGGYTF.

The CDR3 loop reads CASSDSTGGPGELFF. The CDR3 nucleotides are TGTGCCAGCAGTGACTCGACAGGGGGCCCCGGGGAGCTGTTTTTT. J is TRBJ2-2 and V is TRBV6-4; 10 nucleotides align to TRBD1. Germline values: CDR1 MRHNA, CDR2 SNTAGT. This CDR3 has 15 residues. V shed 0 bases, J shed 6 bases, and the junction held 1 base outside the gene matches.

This chain's CDR3 is CASSPMTGVDGYTF. The DNA of the CDR3 is TGTGCCAGCAGCCCAATGACAGGGGTCGACGGCTACACCTTC. The chain couples TRBV3-1 to TRBJ1-2; 8 bases line up with TRBD1. V was pared by 4 bases and J by 8 bases, with 9 bases of the junction left unmatched. Looked up from germline, CDR1 is LGHDT and CDR2 is YNNKEL (reference sequence). The CDR3 is 14 amino acids.

The rearrangement joins TRBV20-1 to TRBJ2-5; weak D call: TRBD1 (5 bases). The CDR3 length is 14 residues. Germline V gene sequence: CDR1 DFQATT, CDR2 SNEGSKA (reference sequence). The germline V and J ends were trimmed by 6 bases and 11 bases, with 25 bases remaining between them. The CDR3 sequence: CSAEQSPGNKGQYF. The CDR3 coding sequence is TGCAGTGCGGAACAGAGCCCCGGTAACAAGGGGCAGTACTTC.

The chain carries TRBV3-1 and TRBJ1-6, with TRBD1 as a possible D gene (5 bases). CDR3 length: 16 residues. Germline V gene sequence: CDR1 LGHDT, CDR2 YNNKEL (reference sequence). Trimming took 3 bases from V and 6 from J, leaving 15 bases between them. This chain's CDR3 is CASSQGERGVNSPLHF. DNA of the CDR3: TGTGCCAGCAGCCAGGGTGAGAGGGGTGTTAATTCACCCCTCCACTTT.

The CDR3: CASTPLAGGQETQYF. CDR3 nucleotides: TGTGCCAGCACGCCCCTGGCGGGGGGACAAGAGACCCAGTACTTC. The V and J genes are TRBV2 and TRBJ2-5, with 8 bases lining up with TRBD2. The trim removed 7 bases at V and 2 bases at J, leaving 9 bases unmatched. Germline CDR1 reads SNHLY; CDR2 reads FYNNEI. This CDR3 has 15 amino acids.

This clonotype was counted between two and nine times. The chain carries TRBV12-3 or TRBV12-4 and TRBJ2-5; a possible D gene is TRBD1 (6 bases). With 7 bases removed from V and 5 bases from J, the gap between germline ends came to 14 bases. The length of the CDR3 is 13 residues. The CDR3 bases are TGTGCCAGCACCAAATCAGGGGTGGAGACCCAGTACTTC. It encodes CASTKSGVETQYF.

This clonotype was seen at least ten times. The genes are TRBV7-4 and TRBJ1-4, with TRBD1 matching 7 bases. CDR1 is SGHVT and CDR2 is SQSDAQ in the germline V gene. V lost 0 bases to trimming and J lost 7 bases; unmatched junction nucleotides: 5. CDR3 length equals 15 residues. The CDR3 reads CASSLAGRDSEKLFF. The DNA for the CDR3 is TGTGCCAGCAGCTTAGCGGGCAGGGACAGTGAAAAACTGTTTTTT.

The V call is TRBV5-1, the J call TRBJ2-5; tentatively, D is TRBD1 or TRBD2 (5 bases each). Germline V gene data show CDR1 as SGHRS and CDR2 as YFSETQ. The CDR3 has 15 amino acids. V was shortened by 0 bases and J by 1 base, with 10 bases between the two germline ends. The CDR3 region has the DNA TGCGCCAGCAGCTTGGAGGGACGGGCCCAAGAGACCCAGTACTTC. Encoded protein: CASSLEGRAQETQYF.

The chain has TRBV20-1 and TRBJ1-1; D may be TRBD1 (6 bases). This CDR3 has 12 amino acids. In germline, CDR1 is DFQATT, CDR2 SNEGSKA (reference sequence). Trimming took off 3 bases at V and 5 bases at J, with 10 bases between the two ends. The CDR3 here is CSAREQGTEAFF. CDR3 DNA sequence: TGCAGTGCTAGGGAACAGGGTACTGAAGCTTTCTTT.

This chain uses TRBV20-1 with TRBJ2-7, with D possibly being TRBD1 or TRBD2 (5 bases each). With 8 bases removed from V and 0 bases from J, the gap between germline ends came to 11 bases. The length of the CDR3 is 12 residues. From germline, CDR1 is DFQATT and CDR2 SNEGSKA (reference sequence). The CDR3 protein is CSTRDGSYEQYF. For the CDR3, the DNA is TGCAGTACAAGGGACGGCTCCTACGAGCAGTACTTC.

Here the CDR3 reads CASSFNGGSNEKLFF. CDR3 nucleotide sequence: TGTGCCAGCAGTTTTAATGGGGGGTCAAATGAAAAACTGTTTTTT. The chain links TRBV6-1 to TRBJ1-4, with D possibly being TRBD1 (5 bases). Trimming shortened V by 5 bases and J by 5 bases, and 15 bases separated the two germline ends. Germline V gene sequence: CDR1 MNHNS, CDR2 SASEGT. The CDR3 spans 15 residues.

As regards this clonotype: A single base separates this from a much larger clone, so it may be a read error. The chain links TRBV4-3 to TRBJ2-1; 7 bases map to TRBD2. This CDR3 is 15 amino acids long. V lost 0 bases and J lost 3; bases outside the gene matches: 2. Germline lookup yields CDR1 LGHNA and CDR2 YSLEER. The CDR3 nucleotides read TGCGCCAGCAGCCAAGAGTGGGGGGGCTACAATGAGCAGTTCTTC. Translated: CASSQEWGGYNEQFF.

Notes on this clonotype: The junction departs from the called germline gene at one end, perhaps through a read error. The chain couples TRBV7-2 to TRBJ2-3; 11 bases map to TRBD2. Germline V CDR1 and CDR2: SGHTA, FQGNSA. The CDR3 spans 19 residues. CDR3 protein: CASSSMTLRLAGSSDTLYF. CDR3 in DNA: TGTGCCAGCAGCTCGATGACCCTTAGACTAGCGGGGTCCTCGGATACGCTGTATTTT. Variable domain in full (rest from reference TRBV7-2 and TRBJ2-3): GAGVSQSPSNKVTEKGKDVELRCDPISGHTALYWYRQSLGQGLEFLIYFQGNSAPDKSGLPSDRFSAERTGGSVSTLTIQRTQQEDSAVYLCASSSMTLRLAGSSDTLYFGPGTRLTVL.

V usage is TRBV7-2 and J usage is TRBJ2-5; D perhaps matches TRBD1 (6 bases). The germline V gene encodes CDR1 SGHTA and CDR2 FQGNSA. Deletions cut 4 bases from V and 0 bases from J, with 15 bases between. CDR3 length equals 16 residues. The CDR3 DNA reads TGTGCCAGCAGCTCCCCAATTACAGGGCACCAAGAGACCCAGTACTTC. Its translation is CASSSPITGHQETQYF.

The CDR3 bases are TGTGCCACCAGCAGAGATTCAGCTAGCGGGGGATTACAGTTCTTC. This gives the protein CATSRDSASGGLQFF. The rearrangement joins TRBV15 to TRBJ2-1, with 10 bases lining up with TRBD2. The CDR3 sequence is 15 residues long. The V gene's germline CDR1 is LNHNV and CDR2 YYDKDF (reference sequence). J was trimmed by 13 bases and V by 0 bases; bases with no gene match: 9.

The V and J genes are TRBV20-1 and TRBJ2-3, with 10 bases matching TRBD1. Losses at the gene ends were 6 bases for V and 8 bases for J; bases not matched to a gene: 8. Germline V lookup: CDR1 DFQATT, CDR2 SNEGSKA (reference sequence). This CDR3 has 13 amino acids. The CDR3 here is CSAVDRGQGTQYF. The CDR3 DNA reads TGCAGTGCCGTCGACAGGGGGCAGGGTACGCAGTATTTT.